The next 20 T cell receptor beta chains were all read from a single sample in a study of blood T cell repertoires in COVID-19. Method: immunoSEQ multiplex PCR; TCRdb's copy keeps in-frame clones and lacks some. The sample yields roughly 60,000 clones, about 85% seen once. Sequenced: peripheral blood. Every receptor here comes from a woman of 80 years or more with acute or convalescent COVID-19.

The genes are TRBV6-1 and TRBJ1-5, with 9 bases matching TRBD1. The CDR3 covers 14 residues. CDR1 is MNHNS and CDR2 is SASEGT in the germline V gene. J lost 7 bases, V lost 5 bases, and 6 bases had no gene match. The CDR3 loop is CASSSGTGKQPQHF. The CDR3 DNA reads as TGTGCCAGCAGTTCCGGGACAGGGAAGCAGCCCCAGCATTTT.

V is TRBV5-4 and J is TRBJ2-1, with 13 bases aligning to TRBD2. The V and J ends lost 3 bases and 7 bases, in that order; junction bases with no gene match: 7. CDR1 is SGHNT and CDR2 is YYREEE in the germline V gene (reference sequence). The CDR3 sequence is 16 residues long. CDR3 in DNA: TGTGCCAGCAGCTCCCCGACTAGCGGGGGGAGTAATGAGCAGTTCTTC. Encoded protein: CASSSPTSGGSNEQFF.

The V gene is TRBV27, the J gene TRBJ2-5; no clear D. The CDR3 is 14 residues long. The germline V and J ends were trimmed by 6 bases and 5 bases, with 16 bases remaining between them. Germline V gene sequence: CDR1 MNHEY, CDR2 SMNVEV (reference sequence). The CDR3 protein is CASRPLPGRETQYF. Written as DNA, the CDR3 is TGTGCCAGCAGACCCCTCCCAGGTCGCGAGACCCAGTACTTC.

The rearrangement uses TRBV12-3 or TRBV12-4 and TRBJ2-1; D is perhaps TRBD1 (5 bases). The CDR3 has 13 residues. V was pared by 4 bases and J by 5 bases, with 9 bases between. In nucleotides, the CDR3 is TGTGCCAGCAGTTCAGGGCCCAACAATGAGCAGTTCTTC. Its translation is CASSSGPNNEQFF.

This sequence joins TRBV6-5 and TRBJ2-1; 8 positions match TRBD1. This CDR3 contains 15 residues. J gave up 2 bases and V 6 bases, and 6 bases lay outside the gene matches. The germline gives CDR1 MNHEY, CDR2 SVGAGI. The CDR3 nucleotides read TGTGCCAGCAGGGAGACAGGGGAGGCCTACAATGAGCAGTTCTTC. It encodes CASRETGEAYNEQFF.

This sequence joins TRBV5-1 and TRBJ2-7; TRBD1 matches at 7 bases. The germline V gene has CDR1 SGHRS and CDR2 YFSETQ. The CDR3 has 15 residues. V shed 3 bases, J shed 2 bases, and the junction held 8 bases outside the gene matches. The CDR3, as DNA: TGCGCCAGCAGCTCTTACAGGGGCCATACCTACGAGCAGTACTTC. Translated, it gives CASSSYRGHTYEQYF.

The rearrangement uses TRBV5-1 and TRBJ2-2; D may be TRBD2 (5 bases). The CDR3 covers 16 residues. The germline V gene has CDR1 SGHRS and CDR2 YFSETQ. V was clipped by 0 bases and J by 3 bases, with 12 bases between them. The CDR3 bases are TGCGCCAGCAGCTTGGCGGGGAGAAGAGACACCGGGGAGCTGTTTTTT. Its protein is CASSLAGRRDTGELFF.

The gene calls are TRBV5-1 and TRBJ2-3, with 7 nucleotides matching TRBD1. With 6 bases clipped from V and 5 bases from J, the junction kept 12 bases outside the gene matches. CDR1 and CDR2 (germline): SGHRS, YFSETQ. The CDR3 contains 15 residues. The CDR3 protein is CASTSQGDREDTQYF. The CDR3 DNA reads TGCGCCAGCACCAGTCAAGGGGACAGAGAAGATACGCAGTATTTT.

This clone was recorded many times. The CDR3 loop is CASSSSSFTDTQYF. CDR3 sequence (DNA): TGTGCCAGTAGTTCTAGCTCCTTCACAGATACGCAGTATTTT. The chain combines TRBV19 with TRBJ2-3; possible D gene TRBD2, 5 bases. Germline V gene data show CDR1 as LNHDA and CDR2 as SQIVND (reference sequence). This CDR3 is 14 amino acids long. The V end lost 5 bases, the J end lost 2 bases, and 11 bases lay between the germline ends.

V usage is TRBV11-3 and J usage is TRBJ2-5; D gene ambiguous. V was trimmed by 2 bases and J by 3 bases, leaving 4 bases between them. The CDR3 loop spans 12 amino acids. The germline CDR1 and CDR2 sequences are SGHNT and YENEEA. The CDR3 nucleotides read TGTGCCAGCAGCTTAACAGAAGAGACCCAGTACTTC. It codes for CASSLTEETQYF. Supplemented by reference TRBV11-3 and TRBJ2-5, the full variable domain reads EAGVVQSPRYKIIEKKQPVAFWCNPISGHNTLYWYLQNLGQGPELLIRYENEEAVDDSQLPKDRFSAERLKGVDSTLKIQPAELGDSAVYLCASSLTEETQYFGPGTRLLVL.

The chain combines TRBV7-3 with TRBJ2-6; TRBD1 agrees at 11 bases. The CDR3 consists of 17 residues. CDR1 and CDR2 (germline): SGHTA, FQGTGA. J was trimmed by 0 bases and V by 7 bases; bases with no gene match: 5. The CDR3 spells CASTMGTGGSGANVLTF. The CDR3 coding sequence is TGTGCCAGCACGATGGGGACAGGGGGCTCTGGGGCCAACGTCCTGACTTTC.

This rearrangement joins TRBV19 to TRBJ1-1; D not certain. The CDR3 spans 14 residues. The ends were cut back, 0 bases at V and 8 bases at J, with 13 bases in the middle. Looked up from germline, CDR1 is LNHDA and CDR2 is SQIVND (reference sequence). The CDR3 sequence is CASSIEVHPGEAFF. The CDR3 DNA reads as TGTGCCAGTAGTATAGAGGTTCACCCCGGGGAAGCTTTCTTT. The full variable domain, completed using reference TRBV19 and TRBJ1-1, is DGGITQSPKYLFRKEGQNVTLSCEQNLNHDAMYWYRQDPGQGLRLIYYSQIVNDFQKGDIAEGYSVSREKKESFPLTVTSAQKNPTAFYLCASSIEVHPGEAFFGQGTRLTVV.

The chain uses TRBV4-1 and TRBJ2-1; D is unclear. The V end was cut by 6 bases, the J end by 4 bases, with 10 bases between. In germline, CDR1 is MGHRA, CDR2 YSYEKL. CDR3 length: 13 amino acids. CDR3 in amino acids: CASSHGEYNEQFF. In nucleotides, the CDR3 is TGCGCCAGCAGTCATGGAGAGTACAATGAGCAGTTCTTC.

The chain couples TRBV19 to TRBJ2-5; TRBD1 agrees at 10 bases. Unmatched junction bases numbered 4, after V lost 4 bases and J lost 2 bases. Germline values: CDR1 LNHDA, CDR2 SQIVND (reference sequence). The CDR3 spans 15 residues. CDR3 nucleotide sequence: TGTGCCAGTAGTAGACAGGGGGCCCGGCAAGAGACCCAGTACTTC. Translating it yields CASSRQGARQETQYF. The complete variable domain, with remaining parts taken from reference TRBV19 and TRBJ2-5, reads DGGITQSPKYLFRKEGQNVTLSCEQNLNHDAMYWYRQDPGQGLRLIYYSQIVNDFQKGDIAEGYSVSREKKESFPLTVTSAQKNPTAFYLCASSRQGARQETQYFGPGTRLLVL.

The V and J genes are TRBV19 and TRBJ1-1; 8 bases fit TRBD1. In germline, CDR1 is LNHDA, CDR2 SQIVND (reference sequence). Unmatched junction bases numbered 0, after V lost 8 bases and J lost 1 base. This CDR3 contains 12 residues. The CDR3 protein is CASGQGNTEAFF. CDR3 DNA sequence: TGTGCCAGTGGACAGGGGAACACTGAAGCTTTCTTT. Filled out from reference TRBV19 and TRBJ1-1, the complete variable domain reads DGGITQSPKYLFRKEGQNVTLSCEQNLNHDAMYWYRQDPGQGLRLIYYSQIVNDFQKGDIAEGYSVSREKKESFPLTVTSAQKNPTAFYLCASGQGNTEAFFGQGTRLTVV.

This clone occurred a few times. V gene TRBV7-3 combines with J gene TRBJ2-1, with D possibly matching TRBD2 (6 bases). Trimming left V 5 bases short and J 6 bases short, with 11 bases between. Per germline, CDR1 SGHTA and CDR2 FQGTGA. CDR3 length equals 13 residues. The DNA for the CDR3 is TGTGCCAGCAGCAATCAGCGGGTCAATGAGCAGTTCTTC. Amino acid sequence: CASSNQRVNEQFF.

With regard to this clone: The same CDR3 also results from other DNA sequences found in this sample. This CDR3 is CASSLAGENYGYTF. The CDR3 DNA sequence: TGCGCCAGCAGCTTGGCCGGAGAGAACTATGGCTACACCTTC. The chain employs TRBV5-1 and TRBJ1-2; D unresolved. V was cut by 0 bases and J by 2 bases, with 8 bases left in between. Per the germline V gene, CDR1 is SGHRS and CDR2 is YFSETQ. The CDR3 spans 14 residues.

In nucleotides, the CDR3 is TGTGCCAGCAGCTTAGGGGACATTAACTATGGCTACACCTTC. Translated, it gives CASSLGDINYGYTF. V usage is TRBV13 and J usage is TRBJ1-2, with D tentatively TRBD1 (5 bases). Trimming removed 0 bases from V and 1 base from J, with 6 bases in between. CDR1 PRHDT and CDR2 FYEKMQ come from the germline V gene (reference sequence). There are 14 residues in the CDR3.

CDR3 coding DNA: TGTGCCAGCAGCGTAAGCGTGGAGGCAGCACCATACTACGAGCAGTACTTC. Amino acids: CASSVSVEAAPYYEQYF. The chain employs TRBV9 and TRBJ2-7, with D possibly being TRBD2 (5 bases). Trimming shortened V by 1 base and J by 3 bases, and 20 bases separated the two germline ends. This CDR3 has 17 residues. CDR1 is SGDLS, CDR2 YYNGEE, per germline.

CDR3 protein: CASSKGSAYNEQFF. The CDR3 DNA reads as TGTGCCAGTAGTAAGGGGTCGGCCTACAATGAGCAGTTCTTC. The chain is built from TRBV19 and TRBJ2-1; possible D gene TRBD1, 5 bases. Germline values: CDR1 LNHDA, CDR2 SQIVND (reference sequence). V was shortened by 4 bases and J by 2 bases, with 9 bases between the two germline ends. The CDR3 loop spans 14 amino acids.